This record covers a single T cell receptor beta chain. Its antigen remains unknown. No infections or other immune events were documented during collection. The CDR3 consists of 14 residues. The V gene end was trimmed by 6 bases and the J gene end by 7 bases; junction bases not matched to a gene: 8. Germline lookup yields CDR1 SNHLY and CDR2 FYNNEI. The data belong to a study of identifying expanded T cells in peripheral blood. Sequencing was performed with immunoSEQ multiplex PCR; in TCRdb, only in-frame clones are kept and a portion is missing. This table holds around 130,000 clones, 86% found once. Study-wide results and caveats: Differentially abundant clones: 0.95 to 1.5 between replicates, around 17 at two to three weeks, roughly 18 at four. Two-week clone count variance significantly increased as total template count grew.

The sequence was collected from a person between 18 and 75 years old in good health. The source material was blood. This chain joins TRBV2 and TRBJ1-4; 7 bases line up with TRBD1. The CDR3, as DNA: TGTGCCAGCAGCTACAGGGGAGGGGGTGAAAAACTGTTTTTT. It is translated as CASSYRGGGEKLFF.